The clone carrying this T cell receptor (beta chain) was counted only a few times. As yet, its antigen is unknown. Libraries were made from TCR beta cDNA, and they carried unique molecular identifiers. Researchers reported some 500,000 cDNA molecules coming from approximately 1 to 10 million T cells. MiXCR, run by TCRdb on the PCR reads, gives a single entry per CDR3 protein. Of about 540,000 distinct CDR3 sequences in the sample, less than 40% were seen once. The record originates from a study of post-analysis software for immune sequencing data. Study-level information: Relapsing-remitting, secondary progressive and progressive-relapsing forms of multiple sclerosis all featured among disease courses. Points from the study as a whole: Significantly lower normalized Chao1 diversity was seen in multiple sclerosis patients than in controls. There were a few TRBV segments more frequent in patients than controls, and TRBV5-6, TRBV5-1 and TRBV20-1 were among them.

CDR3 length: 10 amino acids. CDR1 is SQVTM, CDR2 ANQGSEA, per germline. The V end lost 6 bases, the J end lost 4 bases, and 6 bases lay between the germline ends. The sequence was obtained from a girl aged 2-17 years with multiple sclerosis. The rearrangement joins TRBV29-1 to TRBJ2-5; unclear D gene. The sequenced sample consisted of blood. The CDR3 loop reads CSVVTETQYF. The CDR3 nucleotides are TGCAGCGTAGTAACAGAGACCCAGTACTTC.